Following are 17 T cell receptor beta chains from one sample sequenced in a study of T-cell memory formation after mild COVID-19. TCRdb reprocessed the 5' RACE reads with MiXCR, giving one entry per CDR3 protein. The profile shows around 450,000 distinct CDR3 sequences, less than 25% of them singletons. The sequenced sample consisted of PBMCs or a T cell subset sorted from them (not recorded which). These receptors were collected from an adult woman who had mild COVID-19 (a few samples of this study predate the infection). Cell type and time point are not known.

The chain recombines TRBV4-1 with TRBJ2-5; D is possibly TRBD1 or TRBD2 (5 bases each). The CDR3 is 14 amino acids. CDR1 is MGHRA and CDR2 is YSYEKL in the germline V gene. The V and J ends lost 2 bases and 10 bases respectively, with 17 bases between them. For the CDR3, the DNA is TGCGCCAGCAGCCAAACACTAGGGGTACAGGTCCAGTACTTC. Encoded protein: CASSQTLGVQVQYF.

This clonotype turned up a few times. The V call is TRBV28, the J call TRBJ2-3; D ambiguous. This CDR3 region has 12 residues. Looked up from germline, CDR1 is MDHEN and CDR2 is SYDVKM. V dropped 3 bases and J dropped 8 bases, with 9 bases sitting between them. The CDR3 nucleotides are TGTGCCAGCAGTTTTATCCAGGCTACGCAGTATTTT. Protein product: CASSFIQATQYF.

In this sample, this clonotype turned up a few times. This chain links TRBV4-1 with TRBJ2-3; 7 bases align to TRBD1. The CDR3 consists of 18 residues. The germline V gene has CDR1 MGHRA and CDR2 YSYEKL. J lost 2 bases, V lost 0 bases, and 11 bases had no gene match. CDR3 region: CASSQDEQGSFLTDTQYF. CDR3 DNA sequence: TGCGCCAGCAGCCAAGACGAACAGGGGTCATTCCTCACAGATACGCAGTATTTT.

This clonotype was seen more than once but under ten times. The chain carries TRBV5-1 and TRBJ1-1, with D possibly being TRBD1 (5 bases). This CDR3 is 14 amino acids long. The V end lost 4 bases, the J end lost 6 bases, and 16 bases lay between the germline ends. Germline V gene lookup returns CDR1 SGHRS and CDR2 YFSETQ. CDR3 amino acids: CASSQERQSPEAFF. The CDR3 nucleotides read TGCGCCAGCAGCCAAGAACGACAGAGCCCTGAAGCTTTCTTT.

This sequence joins TRBV7-3 and TRBJ1-2; D may be TRBD1 (6 bases). Germline V CDR1 and CDR2: SGHTA, FQGTGA. The CDR3 sequence is 15 residues long. The V and J ends lost 5 bases and 4 bases respectively, with 17 bases between them. CDR3 bases: TGTGCCAGCAGCCCTACAGGGAGCTCGGGCTATGGCTACACCTTC. Amino acids: CASSPTGSSGYGYTF.

V and J are TRBV20-1 and TRBJ1-5; D is possibly TRBD1 (5 bases). The germline V gene encodes CDR1 DFQATT and CDR2 SNEGSKA (reference sequence). Trimming took 0 bases from V and 4 from J, leaving 10 bases between them. The CDR3 loop spans 14 amino acids. This CDR3 is CSARDKAGNQPQHF. For the CDR3, the DNA is TGCAGTGCTAGAGATAAAGCAGGGAATCAGCCCCAGCATTTT.

This clonotype was counted between two and nine times. The rearrangement links TRBV19 to TRBJ2-5, with 7 bases matching TRBD1. After removal of 1 base from V and 3 bases from J, the junction contained 5 bases not matched to a gene. Germline V gene sequence: CDR1 LNHDA, CDR2 SQIVND (reference sequence). There are 15 residues in the CDR3. CDR3 nucleotide sequence: TGTGCCAGTAGTATAGCCCCGGGACAGAAAGAGACCCAGTACTTC. Its protein product is CASSIAPGQKETQYF.

The chain links TRBV20-1 to TRBJ1-2, with unresolved D. This CDR3 comprises 16 residues. Germline CDR1 is DFQATT and CDR2 is SNEGSKA (reference sequence). With 0 bases removed from V and 4 bases from J, the gap between germline ends came to 18 bases. The CDR3, as DNA: TGCAGTGCTAGAGATCGTCAGCGCGCCCCATCCTATGGCTACACCTTC. Protein product: CSARDRQRAPSYGYTF.

This chain links TRBV24-1 with TRBJ1-2; D uncertain. Germline-derived CDR1 and CDR2 are KGHDR and SFDVKD. Trimming shortened V by 5 bases and J by 8 bases, and 20 bases separated the two germline ends. The CDR3 has 15 amino acids. In nucleotides, the CDR3 is TGTGCCACCAGTGGGCTCAACGGGAGACGATACGGCTACACCTTC. It codes for CATSGLNGRRYGYTF.

The V gene is TRBV7-9, the J gene TRBJ1-1; D is perhaps TRBD1 (6 bases). Germline V CDR1 and CDR2: SEHNR, FQNEAQ (reference sequence). The V end lost 5 bases, the J end lost 5 bases, and 24 bases lay between the germline ends. CDR3 size: 17 residues. CDR3 nucleotides: TGTGCCAGCAGCCAAAACCTCGACGGCAGGGGTAATACTGAAGCTTTCTTT. Translation gives CASSQNLDGRGNTEAFF.

The rearrangement uses TRBV2 and TRBJ1-3; D call uncertain. The CDR3 runs to 18 residues. V lost 1 base and J 0 bases, leaving 16 bases between the germline ends. CDR1 is SNHLY, CDR2 FYNNEI, per germline. DNA for the CDR3: TGTGCCAGCAGTGAAGGGTTCGGAAGGGCAGCCTCTGGAAACACCATATATTTT. Translation gives CASSEGFGRAASGNTIYF.

This clonotype turned up a few times. The rearrangement links TRBV2 to TRBJ2-5, with 10 bases that match TRBD1. The ends lost 5 bases at V and 4 bases at J; junction bases unmatched: 7. This CDR3 comprises 15 residues. In germline, CDR1 is SNHLY, CDR2 FYNNEI. The CDR3 loop reads CASSPKTGGRETQYF. The CDR3 DNA reads as TGTGCCAGCAGTCCTAAGACAGGGGGCAGAGAGACCCAGTACTTC.

V and J are TRBV6-6 and TRBJ2-4; D is unclear. The CDR3 is 15 residues long. V lost 5 bases and J 7 bases, leaving 18 bases between the germline ends. From germline, CDR1 is MNHNY and CDR2 SVGAGI (reference sequence). The CDR3 spells CASSTAIHLRNIQYF. The CDR3 DNA reads as TGTGCCAGCAGTACGGCGATCCACTTAAGGAACATTCAGTACTTC.

This clonotype was counted at least ten times. This rearrangement joins TRBV9 to TRBJ2-7; D ambiguous. V was pared by 0 bases and J by 0 bases, with 7 bases between. Per the germline V gene, CDR1 is SGDLS and CDR2 is YYNGEE. CDR3 length: 14 amino acids. Here the CDR3 reads CASSVGGSSYEQYF. DNA for the CDR3: TGTGCCAGCAGCGTAGGCGGCAGCTCCTACGAGCAGTACTTC. The whole variable domain, remainder taken from reference TRBV9 and TRBJ2-7, is DSGVTQTPKHLITATGQRVTLRCSPRSGDLSVYWYQQSLDQGLQFLIQYYNGEERAKGNILERFSAQQFPDLHSELNLSSLELGDSALYFCASSVGGSSYEQYFGPGTRLTVT.

V is TRBV12-3 or TRBV12-4 and J is TRBJ2-1, with 9 bases fitting TRBD1. J gave up 7 bases and V 6 bases, and 1 base lay outside the gene matches. This CDR3 has 12 residues. Written as DNA, the CDR3 is TGTGCCAGCAGGGACAGGGGTAATGAGCAGTTCTTC. Translated: CASRDRGNEQFF.

The rearrangement uses TRBV14 and TRBJ1-2; D unresolved. V was pared by 4 bases and J by 4 bases, with 13 bases between. The CDR3 sequence is 14 residues long. CDR1 is SGHDN, CDR2 FVKESK, per germline. The CDR3 bases are TGTGCCAGCAGCCCCCCCATGACGAGCTATGGCTACACCTTC. It translates to CASSPPMTSYGYTF.

In its sample, this clonotype was seen a few times. The gene calls are TRBV2 and TRBJ2-7; D uncertain. The V and J ends lost 1 base and 3 bases respectively, with 10 bases between them. Germline V gives CDR1 SNHLY, CDR2 FYNNEI. The CDR3 runs to 14 residues. The CDR3 DNA is TGTGCCAGCAGTGAAGGTAGCAAGGGCTACGAGCAGTACTTC. Its protein is CASSEGSKGYEQYF.